This T cell receptor (beta chain) was documented in a study of T cells in Graves' hyperthyroidism and ophthalmopathy. Amplified regions were TCR beta CDR3 sequences from RNA transcripts. The primer set for the first-round RT-PCR of the TCR CDR3 was HTBI. One entry per CDR3 protein results from TCRdb running MiXCR on the multiplex PCR reads. This table holds 400,000 or so distinct CDR3 sequences, about 16% found once. Germline-derived CDR1 and CDR2 are KGHDR and SFDVKD. This CDR3 comprises 14 residues. Trimming shortened V by 5 bases and J by 2 bases, and 9 bases separated the two germline ends. Notes on the study in general: Most expanded thyroid clonotypes above 0.001 recurred in blood.

Remarks on this clonotype: The target antigen is unknown.

This sequence was found in a woman in her sixties or seventies with Graves' ophthalmopathy. The J gene is TRBJ2-1, the V gene TRBV24-1; D is undetermined. The sample was blood. CDR3 nucleotide sequence: TGTGCCACCAGTGTGTCAGGACCCTACAATGAGCAGTTCTTC. Amino acid sequence: CATSVSGPYNEQFF.